The 28 T cell receptor beta chains in this list originate from one sample, sequenced in a study of blood T cell repertoires in COVID-19. Measured with immunoSEQ multiplex PCR; TCRdb has only the in-frame clones, and not every one. The table records 200,000 to 250,000 clones, 75% to 85% of them present only once. Sample: PBMCs or T cells enriched from blood (not recorded which). The receptors shown here come from a woman aged 50 to 60 with acute COVID-19.

The V gene is TRBV7-2, the J gene TRBJ2-1; possibly TRBD1 for D (5 bases). The CDR3 is 16 residues long. The germline gives CDR1 SGHTA, CDR2 FQGNSA. V gave up 3 bases and J gave up 0 bases, with 12 bases separating them. The CDR3, as DNA: TGTGCCAGCAGCTTGTCTGGGGCCGGCTCCTACAATGAGCAGTTCTTC. As protein: CASSLSGAGSYNEQFF.

The J gene is TRBJ2-3, the V gene TRBV7-9, with a possible D match to TRBD2 (6 bases). V was pared by 5 bases and J by 5 bases, with 17 bases between. Germline V gene lookup returns CDR1 SEHNR and CDR2 FQNEAQ (reference sequence). The CDR3 contains 15 residues. CDR3 sequence reads: CASSLASGTLDTQYF. CDR3 DNA sequence: TGTGCCAGCAGCCTGGCCTCCGGGACTCTAGATACGCAGTATTTT.

J is TRBJ1-3 and V is TRBV4-2; maybe TRBD1 (5 bases). The V end was cut by 4 bases, the J end by 0 bases, with 13 bases between. The CDR3 length is 16 residues. The V gene's germline CDR1 is LGHNA and CDR2 YNFKEQ. This CDR3 is CASSPSGADSGNTIYF. CDR3 coding DNA: TGTGCCAGCAGCCCGAGTGGGGCGGACTCTGGAAACACCATATATTTT.

V and J are TRBV19 and TRBJ2-3; weak D call: TRBD1 (6 bases). V lost 6 bases and J 2 bases, leaving 12 bases between the germline ends. The CDR3 has 14 amino acids. CDR1 and CDR2 from the germline V gene are LNHDA and SQIVND (reference sequence). The CDR3 loop reads CASSEDRLTDTQYF. The CDR3 bases are TGTGCCAGTAGCGAGGACAGACTCACAGATACGCAGTATTTT.

The chain couples TRBV5-1 to TRBJ2-6; D not resolved. This CDR3 is built from 16 residues. The ends were cut back, 6 bases at V and 0 bases at J, with 13 bases in the middle. Germline V gene lookup returns CDR1 SGHRS and CDR2 YFSETQ. CDR3 sequence: CASTLLDNSGANVLTF. The CDR3 nucleotides read TGCGCCAGCACTCTCTTAGATAACTCTGGGGCCAACGTCCTGACTTTC.

The chain recombines TRBV7-9 with TRBJ2-1; 12 bases are a match to TRBD1. The V gene's germline CDR1 is SEHNR and CDR2 FQNEAQ (reference sequence). CDR3 size: 15 residues. V was clipped by 4 bases and J by 8 bases; unmatched bases: 6. CDR3 nucleotides: TGTGCCAGCAGCTCAGGGACAGGGGGCGGCTATGAGCAGTTCTTC. Encoded protein: CASSSGTGGGYEQFF.

V is TRBV10-3 and J is TRBJ2-2, with D perhaps matching TRBD1 (6 bases). This CDR3 spans 12 amino acids. Germline CDR1 ENHRY, CDR2 SYGVKD. V was cut by 10 bases and J by 6 bases, with 12 bases left in between. CDR3 in amino acids: CATEKGAGELFF. As DNA, the CDR3 is TGTGCCACGGAGAAGGGGGCCGGGGAGCTGTTTTTT.

The gene calls are TRBV5-1 and TRBJ2-1; 8 positions agree with TRBD2. The V and J ends lost 4 bases and 4 bases, in that order; junction bases with no gene match: 7. The CDR3 sequence is 15 residues long. The germline V gene has CDR1 SGHRS and CDR2 YFSETQ. Here the CDR3 reads CASSISGKTYNEQFF. CDR3 sequence (DNA): TGCGCCAGCAGCATTAGCGGGAAAACTTACAATGAGCAGTTCTTC.

This sequence joins TRBV15 and TRBJ1-1; possible D gene TRBD1, 6 bases. Germline values: CDR1 LNHNV, CDR2 YYDKDF (reference sequence). This CDR3 is built from 14 residues. Trimming took 5 bases from V and 2 from J, leaving 12 bases between them. The chain's CDR3 is CATSGTGHNTEAFF. The CDR3 bases are TGTGCCACCAGCGGCACAGGGCATAACACTGAAGCTTTCTTT. The variable domain in full, completed from reference TRBV15 and TRBJ1-1, reads DAMVIQNPRYQVTQFGKPVTLSCSQTLNHNVMYWYQQKSSQAPKLLFHYYDKDFNNEADTPDNFQSRRPNTSFCFLDIRSPGLGDTAMYLCATSGTGHNTEAFFGQGTRLTVV.

This clone was found once. The chain uses TRBV29-1 and TRBJ1-2; D remains ambiguous. The germline V and J ends were trimmed by 3 bases and 0 bases, with 11 bases remaining between them. There are 14 residues in the CDR3. In germline, CDR1 is SQVTM, CDR2 ANQGSEA. CDR3 sequence: CSVDRSTTNYGYTF. CDR3 nucleotides: TGCAGCGTTGATCGGTCCACTACTAACTATGGCTACACCTTC.

The chain is built from TRBV12-3 or TRBV12-4 and TRBJ1-1; D uncertain. The CDR3 loop spans 13 amino acids. Trimming stripped 3 bases from V and 4 bases from J, with 9 bases between. CDR3 bases: TGTGCCAGCAGTTTTGGGGAGGGCACTGAAGCTTTCTTT. Amino acids: CASSFGEGTEAFF.

The chain employs TRBV4-3 and TRBJ1-4; D perhaps matches TRBD1 (6 bases). The V end was cut by 5 bases, the J end by 7 bases, with 17 bases between. This CDR3 is 15 amino acids long. CDR1 is LGHNA and CDR2 is YSLEER in the germline V gene. CDR3 nucleotides: TGCGCCAGCAGCTCGCATCAGGGGTTCGGTGAAAAACTGTTTTTT. Its translation: CASSSHQGFGEKLFF.

The chain has TRBV6-5 and TRBJ1-5, with D unclear. Between the trimmed V and J ends, which lost 7 bases and 4 bases, there was a span of 14 bases. Germline values: CDR1 MNHEY, CDR2 SVGAGI. CDR3 length equals 14 residues. DNA of the CDR3: TGTGCCAGCACCCCGGGAGGAGAGAATCAGCCCCAGCATTTT. Amino acid sequence: CASTPGGENQPQHF.

The V call is TRBV3-1 (or the pseudogene TRBV3-2), the J call TRBJ2-4, with 8 bases that match TRBD2. CDR3 length equals 17 residues. Germline V gene data show CDR1 as LGHDT and CDR2 as YNNKEL (reference sequence). After removal of 3 bases from V and 0 bases from J, the junction contained 7 bases not matched to a gene. Written as DNA, the CDR3 is TGTGCCAGCAGCCACAGCGGACTAGCAGTAGCCAAAAACATTCAGTACTTC. Its protein is CASSHSGLAVAKNIQYF.

The J gene is TRBJ1-1, the V gene TRBV3-1 (or the pseudogene TRBV3-2), with D perhaps TRBD1 (6 bases). Trimming removed 2 bases at V and 1 base at J, with 8 bases between. In germline, CDR1 is LGHDT, CDR2 YNNKEL (reference sequence). This CDR3 spans 14 amino acids. The CDR3 DNA follows: TGTGCCAGCAGCCAAAACAGGGAGAACACTGAAGCTTTCTTT. This encodes CASSQNRENTEAFF.

Written as DNA, the CDR3 is TGTGCCAGCCTCCCCGGGACTAGCGGGGGAGCGAACACCGGGGAGCTGTTTTTT. Translating gives CASLPGTSGGANTGELFF. The chain couples TRBV7-8 to TRBJ2-2; 14 positions match TRBD2. Germline CDR1 is SGHVS and CDR2 is FQNEAQ. The CDR3 consists of 18 residues. V was clipped by 8 bases and J by 0 bases; unmatched bases: 8.

The chain uses TRBV30 and TRBJ1-2; D ambiguous. V was cut by 2 bases and J by 10 bases, with 8 bases left in between. The CDR3 is 10 amino acids. Germline values: CDR1 GTSNPN, CDR2 SVGIG (reference sequence). The DNA of the CDR3 is TGTGCCTGGAGTTCCCCAGTCTACACCTTC. Translation: CAWSSPVYTF.

The J gene is TRBJ1-1, the V gene TRBV13, with no clear D. This CDR3 is built from 17 residues. The V end was cut by 0 bases, the J end by 0 bases, with 14 bases between. CDR1 PRHDT and CDR2 FYEKMQ come from the germline V gene (reference sequence). The CDR3 region is CASSLGSAGKLNTEAFF. The CDR3 nucleotides are TGTGCCAGCAGCTTAGGGAGCGCGGGAAAGTTGAACACTGAAGCTTTCTTT.

The chain joins TRBV19 to TRBJ1-1, with D unresolved. V lost 3 bases and J 1 base, leaving 9 bases between the germline ends. The CDR3 has 14 residues. Germline V gives CDR1 LNHDA, CDR2 SQIVND (reference sequence). The DNA of the CDR3 is TGTGCCAGTAGTATGATGGGCGAGAACACTGAAGCTTTCTTT. Encoded protein: CASSMMGENTEAFF.

V usage is TRBV4-1 and J usage is TRBJ1-3; D not resolved. Trimming removed 2 bases from V and 3 bases from J, with 2 bases in between. The CDR3 totals 12 residues. The germline gives CDR1 MGHRA, CDR2 YSYEKL. This CDR3 is CASSQHGNTIYF. In DNA, the CDR3 is TGCGCCAGCAGCCAACATGGAAACACCATATATTTT.

V gene TRBV30 combines with J gene TRBJ1-1, with 12 bases aligning to TRBD1. Germline CDR1 and CDR2: GTSNPN and SVGIG (reference sequence). Trimming cost V 4 bases and J 4 bases; bases outside gene matches: 10. The CDR3 extends over 16 amino acids. This chain's CDR3 is CAWNPGDRGRSTEAFF. CDR3 DNA: TGTGCCTGGAACCCGGGGGACAGGGGGCGTAGCACTGAAGCTTTCTTT.

This chain uses TRBV6-1 with TRBJ1-1, with a tentative D call TRBD1 (6 bases). In germline, CDR1 is MNHNS, CDR2 SASEGT. V was clipped by 0 bases and J by 6 bases, with 11 bases between them. The CDR3 runs 14 residues. The CDR3 nucleotides read TGTGCCAGCAGTGAAGCGGGGGAGGGGGCTGAAGCTTTCTTT. Amino acids: CASSEAGEGAEAFF.

This sequence joins TRBV30 and TRBJ1-1; TRBD1 aligns across 7 bases. In germline, CDR1 is GTSNPN, CDR2 SVGIG (reference sequence). This CDR3 has 12 amino acids. V dropped 4 bases and J dropped 5; count of bases not matched to a gene: 4. For the CDR3, the DNA is TGTGCCTGGAAGGCACAGGGGACTGAAGCTTTCTTT. Protein: CAWKAQGTEAFF.

Ten or more counts support this clone. The V call is TRBV7-6, the J call TRBJ1-6, with D possibly being TRBD1 (5 bases). Trimming stripped 1 base from V and 7 bases from J, with 14 bases between. The CDR3 length is 16 residues. Per germline, CDR1 SGHVS and CDR2 FNYEAQ. The CDR3 sequence: CASSLDSAGQNSPLHF. CDR3 sequence (DNA): TGTGCCAGCAGCTTAGACTCCGCAGGGCAGAATTCACCCCTCCACTTT.

This clone came up a few times. The V call is TRBV27, the J call TRBJ1-2, with 7 bases identical to TRBD1. J lost 5 bases, V lost 4 bases, and 7 bases had no gene match. Per the germline V gene, CDR1 is MNHEY and CDR2 is SMNVEV (reference sequence). The CDR3 runs 14 residues. This chain's CDR3 is CASSYSGTEYGYTF. The CDR3 DNA reads TGTGCCAGCAGTTACTCCGGGACAGAATATGGCTACACCTTC.

This chain links TRBV19 with TRBJ1-4; TRBD1 might be the D (6 bases). The V end was cut by 6 bases, the J end by 3 bases, with 11 bases between. Germline-derived CDR1 and CDR2 are LNHDA and SQIVND (reference sequence). The CDR3 covers 14 residues. The CDR3 DNA reads as TGTGCCAGTAGGCTCAGGGGTTCTAATGAAAAACTGTTTTTT. Translating gives CASRLRGSNEKLFF.

The chain is built from TRBV6-5 and TRBJ2-1; TRBD2 aligns across 11 bases. Germline CDR1 MNHEY, CDR2 SVGAGI. Unmatched junction bases numbered 2, after V lost 6 bases and J lost 4 bases. The CDR3 is 14 amino acids. The DNA of the CDR3 is TGTGCCAGCAGGCCTAGCGGGGGGTACAATGAGCAGTTCTTC. Protein product: CASRPSGGYNEQFF.

The chain carries TRBV30 and TRBJ1-4, with 7 nucleotides matching TRBD1. The CDR3 loop spans 14 amino acids. J gave up 7 bases and V 2 bases, and 7 bases lay outside the gene matches. CDR1 is GTSNPN, CDR2 SVGIG, per germline (reference sequence). CDR3 DNA: TGTGCCTGGAGTCCGACAGGGTTTGCTGAAAAACTGTTTTTT. It translates to CAWSPTGFAEKLFF. Supplemented by reference TRBV30 and TRBJ1-4, the full variable domain reads SQTIHQWPATLVQPVGSPLSLECTVEGTSNPNLYWYRQAAGRGLQLLFYSVGIGQISSEVPQNLSASRPQDRQFILSSKKLLLSDSGFYLCAWSPTGFAEKLFFGSGTQLSVL.